This is a list of T cell receptor beta chains from one sample in a study of human T cells and chemical hapten exposure. MiXCR was run by TCRdb on the RACE reads, yielding one entry per CDR3 protein. The table includes more than 250,000 distinct CDR3 sequences, about 9% detected once. The sequenced sample was whole blood, obtained in connection with sensitization to the hapten diphenylcyclopropenone (DPC). These receptors came from a woman between 40 and 55 years old with alopecia areata. Some clones in this sample may be carry-over from other donors' samples. Both conserved end residues are part of each CDR3. Fields, in order: clone size, J gene, D gene, V gene, CDR3 protein, CDR3 DNA. A D gene is named only where the DNA matches it firmly. Some rows mark clone size as missing; the rest say once, few, many or name a class of expanded clone.

clone size: few
J gene: TRBJ2-3
D gene: TRBD1
V gene: TRBV9
CDR3 protein: CASTKQGNRADTQYF
CDR3 DNA: TGTGCCAGCACGAAACAGGGGAATCGCGCAGATACGCAGTATTTT

clone size: few
J gene: TRBJ2-7
D gene: TRBD2
V gene: TRBV6-2/TRBV6-3
CDR3 protein: CASSYSSGTRSYEQYF
CDR3 DNA: TGTGCCAGCAGTTACTCGTCTGGGACTAGAAGCTACGAGCAGTACTTC

clone size: -
J gene: TRBJ2-5
D gene: TRBD2
V gene: TRBV27
CDR3 protein: CASSQGLAGPETQYF
CDR3 DNA: TGTGCCAGCAGCCAGGGACTAGCGGGACCGGAGACCCAGTACTTC

clone size: -
J gene: TRBJ1-6
D gene: -
V gene: TRBV6-5
CDR3 protein: CASSRQPFSPLHF
CDR3 DNA: TGTGCCAGCAGTCGCCAGCCCTTTTCACCCCTCCACTTT

clone size: -
J gene: TRBJ2-2
D gene: -
V gene: TRBV6-1
CDR3 protein: CASSEGGAPGLGELFF
CDR3 DNA: TGTGCCAGCAGTGAAGGGGGAGCTCCCGGGTTGGGGGAGCTGTTTTTT

clone size: -
J gene: TRBJ2-5
D gene: -
V gene: TRBV5-1
CDR3 protein: CASSLGANRVQETQYF
CDR3 DNA: TGCGCCAGCAGCTTGGGGGCGAACAGGGTACAAGAGACCCAGTACTTC

clone size: many
J gene: TRBJ1-1
D gene: TRBD1
V gene: TRBV5-5
CDR3 protein: CASSLTGVPTEAFF
CDR3 DNA: TGTGCCAGCAGCCTAACAGGGGTCCCCACTGAAGCTTTCTTT

clone size: -
J gene: TRBJ2-7
D gene: TRBD1
V gene: TRBV19
CDR3 protein: CASRTGTGVGEQYF
CDR3 DNA: TGTGCCAGTAGGACCGGGACAGGGGTTGGCGAGCAGTACTTC

clone size: few
J gene: TRBJ2-3
D gene: TRBD2
V gene: TRBV24-1
CDR3 protein: CATSDFTSGDTQYF
CDR3 DNA: TGTGCCACCAGTGATTTCACTAGCGGGGATACGCAGTATTTT

clone size: many
J gene: TRBJ1-6
D gene: TRBD1
V gene: TRBV12-3/TRBV12-4
CDR3 protein: CASSSGEDRGRYSPLHF
CDR3 DNA: TGTGCCAGCAGTTCAGGGGAAGACAGGGGTCGGTATTCACCCCTCCACTTT

clone size: many
J gene: TRBJ2-7
D gene: TRBD1
V gene: TRBV6-5
CDR3 protein: CASSYSPTGAPYEQYF
CDR3 DNA: TGTGCCAGCAGTTACTCCCCTACAGGGGCCCCTTACGAGCAGTACTTC

clone size: few
J gene: TRBJ2-2
D gene: -
V gene: TRBV4-3
CDR3 protein: CASSYGTLGGGELFF
CDR3 DNA: TGCGCCAGCAGCTACGGGACGCTAGGGGGCGGGGAGCTGTTTTTT

clone size: -
J gene: TRBJ2-7
D gene: -
V gene: TRBV10-3
CDR3 protein: CAISESGKGAGYEQYF
CDR3 DNA: TGTGCCATCAGTGAGTCGGGAAAAGGGGCTGGCTACGAGCAGTACTTC

clone size: -
J gene: TRBJ2-7
D gene: -
V gene: TRBV20-1
CDR3 protein: CSARTLAGLWQYF
CDR3 DNA: TGCAGTGCTAGAACCCTTGCCGGGCTCTGGCAGTACTTC

clone size: few
J gene: TRBJ1-5
D gene: -
V gene: TRBV9
CDR3 protein: CASSKEAVPGGNQPQHF
CDR3 DNA: TGTGCCAGCAGCAAAGAGGCAGTGCCTGGGGGCAATCAGCCCCAGCATTTT

clone size: few
J gene: TRBJ2-2
D gene: -
V gene: TRBV7-2
CDR3 protein: CASSGSGFTGELFF
CDR3 DNA: TGTGCCAGCAGCGGATCAGGGTTCACCGGGGAGCTGTTTTTT

clone size: -
J gene: TRBJ1-1
D gene: -
V gene: TRBV5-5
CDR3 protein: CASSLTGKGTEAFF
CDR3 DNA: TGTGCCAGCAGCTTGACAGGGAAGGGCACTGAAGCTTTCTTT